This T cell receptor (beta chain) was sequenced for a study of cytomegalovirus exposure and HLA in healthy donors. On the study more broadly: Earlier, approximately 190 million T cells were analyzed, and some 120 million unique TCR beta sequences were found among them.

With 60 Vbeta and 13 Jbeta primers, the PCR was carried out. Clones were read by immunoSEQ multiplex PCR, and TCRdb kept only the in-frame ones, dropping some. The sample holds approximately 190,000 clones, around four fifths seen once. Study results and limitations: Testing in vitro showed a few CMV-associated chains specific for CMV antigens. When analyzed later, the rates of TCR association showed variation by HLA locus, with DRB1 the most and HLA-C the fewest.

Points on this clone: Its antigen remains unidentified.

CDR1 and CDR2 from the germline V gene are SGHRS and YFSETQ. The V end lost 4 bases, the J end lost 5 bases, and 12 bases lay between the germline ends. The length of the CDR3 is 13 residues. This receptor was obtained from a woman aged 50 to 60 in good health and CMV-seropositive. The sequencing input was PBMCs. The chain is built from TRBV5-1 and TRBJ1-1; D perhaps matches TRBD1 (6 bases). In DNA form, the CDR3 reads TGCGCCAGCAGCGCCAGGGGCGGGACTGAAGCTTTCTTT. Its translation: CASSARGGTEAFF.